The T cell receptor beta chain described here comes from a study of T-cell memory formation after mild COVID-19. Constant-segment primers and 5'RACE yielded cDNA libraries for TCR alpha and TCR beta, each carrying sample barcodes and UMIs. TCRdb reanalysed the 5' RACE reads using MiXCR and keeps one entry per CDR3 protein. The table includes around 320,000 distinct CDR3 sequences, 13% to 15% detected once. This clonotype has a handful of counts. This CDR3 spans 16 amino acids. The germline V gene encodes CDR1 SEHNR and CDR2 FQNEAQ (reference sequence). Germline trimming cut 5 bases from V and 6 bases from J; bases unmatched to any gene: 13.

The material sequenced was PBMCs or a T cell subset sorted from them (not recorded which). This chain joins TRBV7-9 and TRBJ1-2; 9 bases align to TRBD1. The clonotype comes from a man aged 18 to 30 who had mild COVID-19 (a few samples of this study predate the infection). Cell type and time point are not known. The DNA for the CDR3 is TGTGCCAGCAGCCCGCCCGACGGGACAGGGACTAATGGCTACACCTTC. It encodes CASSPPDGTGTNGYTF.